These T cell receptor beta chains were read from a single sample in a study of blood T cell repertoires in COVID-19. Clones were sequenced by immunoSEQ multiplex PCR, and TCRdb holds only the in-frame ones, with some missing. The repertoire consists of fewer than 200,000 clones, with approximately 80% occurring once and the leading ten covering 11%. The sequencing sample was made of peripheral blood. Every receptor here comes from a woman aged 40 to 50 with COVID-19, enrolled during active disease. Both conserved end residues are part of each CDR3. Fields, in order: clone size, V gene, J gene, D gene, CDR3 protein, CDR3 DNA. D genes are given only for firm matches. Only part of the rows carry a size: once, few, many, or a class if the clone is expanded.

few,TRBV18,TRBJ1-5,-,CASSPSSDPYSNQPQHF,TGTGCCAGCTCACCTAGCTCAGACCCATATAGCAATCAGCCCCAGCATTTT
-,TRBV5-4,TRBJ2-5,-,CASSLPGEETQYF,TGTGCCAGCAGCTTACCAGGGGAAGAGACCCAGTACTTC
-,TRBV7-9,TRBJ2-5,-,CASSPPGGGGQETQYF,TGTGCCAGCAGCCCTCCCGGAGGGGGGGGCCAAGAGACCCAGTACTTC
-,TRBV10-3,TRBJ1-3,-,CAISEQSGNTIYF,TGTGCCATCAGTGAACAGAGCGGAAACACCATATATTTT
few,TRBV7-9,TRBJ2-1,TRBD2,CASSLFGGGPNEQFF,TGTGCCAGCAGCTTATTCGGCGGGGGGCCCAATGAGCAGTTCTTC
-,TRBV29-1,TRBJ1-5,-,CSVHGGDSNQPQHF,TGCAGCGTGCACGGGGGTGACAGCAATCAGCCCCAGCATTTT
-,TRBV28,TRBJ2-1,-,CASSPPGGSYNEQFF,TGTGCCAGCAGTCCGCCCGGAGGATCCTACAATGAGCAGTTCTTC
-,TRBV12-5,TRBJ2-3,TRBD2,CASGPGGTDTQYF,TGTGCTAGTGGCCCCGGGGGGACAGATACGCAGTATTTT
-,TRBV15,TRBJ2-3,-,CATSRVGSTDTQYF,TGTGCCACCAGCAGAGTCGGTAGCACAGATACGCAGTATTTT
-,TRBV7-3,TRBJ2-3,TRBD2,CASSLRGGTTDTQYF,TGTGCCAGCAGCTTGCGCGGGGGGACCACAGATACGCAGTATTTT
once,TRBV2,TRBJ2-7,TRBD2,CASRGTSGIYEQYF,TGTGCCAGCAGAGGGACTAGCGGCATCTACGAGCAGTACTTC
-,TRBV4-1,TRBJ2-3,TRBD2,CATASGASTDTQYF,TGCGCCACCGCTAGCGGCGCTAGCACAGATACGCAGTATTTT
once,TRBV6-2/TRBV6-3,TRBJ2-1,TRBD2,CASSRQTSGLYNEQFF,TGTGCCAGCAGTCGACAGACTAGCGGACTGTACAATGAGCAGTTCTTC
many,TRBV6-5,TRBJ2-7,-,CASSSATGHNYEQYF,TGTGCCAGCAGTTCTGCGACGGGACACAACTACGAGCAGTACTTC
-,TRBV14,TRBJ2-3,TRBD1,CASSLQGVNTDTQYF,TGTGCCAGCAGCCTTCAGGGGGTTAACACAGATACGCAGTATTTT
-,TRBV12-3/TRBV12-4,TRBJ2-1,TRBD2,CASNLAGYNEQFF,TGTGCCAGCAACCTAGCGGGTTACAATGAGCAGTTCTTC
-,TRBV5-4,TRBJ2-2,TRBD2,CASSLGLAGGPGELFF,TGTGCCAGCAGCTTGGGCCTAGCGGGGGGGCCCGGGGAGCTGTTTTTT
-,TRBV6-4,TRBJ2-1,-,CASSDSPRSYNEQFF,TGTGCCAGCAGTGACTCCCCTAGGTCCTACAATGAGCAGTTCTTC
-,TRBV29-1,TRBJ2-6,-,CSVGSGAGANVLTF,TGCAGCGTTGGATCCGGGGCTGGGGCCAACGTCCTGACTTTC
-,TRBV19,TRBJ1-2,TRBD1,CASSIPTGENYGYTF,TGTGCCAGTAGTATCCCTACAGGGGAGAACTATGGCTACACCTTC
-,TRBV3-1/TRBV3-2,TRBJ2-1,TRBD2,CASSQLGAVGRVNEQFF,TGTGCCAGCAGCCAACTAGGAGCGGTTGGGAGGGTTAATGAGCAGTTCTTC
-,TRBV3-1/TRBV3-2,TRBJ2-7,-,CASSQAGPGVQQYF,TGTGCCAGCAGCCAAGCGGGACCGGGAGTCCAGCAGTACTTC